What follows are 32 T cell receptor beta chains derived from one specimen sequenced in a study of CD8 T cells in Susac syndrome. An amount of RNA that ranged from about 0.45 to 1 ug was reverse transcribed with random hexamers. TCRdb called the immunoSEQ multiplex PCR reads again in MiXCR, with one record for every CDR3 protein. The sample includes 330,000 or so distinct CDR3 sequences, 70% to 90% of them seen just once. Source material: CD8+ T cells from PBMCs. The receptors come from a human donor with multiple sclerosis.

The rearrangement uses TRBV2 and TRBJ2-5, with no clear D. The germline CDR1 and CDR2 sequences are SNHLY and FYNNEI. Trimming removed 4 bases at V and 5 bases at J, with 14 bases between. The CDR3 runs 14 residues. This CDR3 reads CASSGVTYSETQYF. For the CDR3, the DNA is TGTGCCAGCAGTGGGGTTACGTACAGCGAGACCCAGTACTTC.

V and J are TRBV9 and TRBJ1-3; unclear D gene. V was trimmed by 0 bases and J by 2 bases, leaving 9 bases between them. CDR3 length: 15 amino acids. CDR1 and CDR2 from the germline V gene are SGDLS and YYNGEE. CDR3 coding DNA: TGTGCCAGCAGCGTAGAAGGCAGGCCTGGAAACACCATATATTTT. Its protein product is CASSVEGRPGNTIYF.

The chain uses TRBV7-9 and TRBJ2-1; no clear D. V was clipped by 3 bases and J by 8 bases, with 8 bases between them. The CDR3 has 12 amino acids. Germline CDR1 and CDR2: SEHNR and FQNEAQ (reference sequence). The CDR3 coding sequence is TGTGCCAGCAGCTTGGAGCTCGATGAGCAGTTCTTC. This gives the protein CASSLELDEQFF.

This clonotype showed up just once. V is TRBV2 and J is TRBJ2-7; D is ambiguous. The length of the CDR3 is 17 residues. The V gene lost 8 bases and the J gene lost 0 bases, with 23 bases spanning the gap. The germline V gene encodes CDR1 SNHLY and CDR2 FYNNEI. CDR3: CASQIFPTTPSSYEQYF. Here the CDR3 DNA reads TGTGCCAGCCAAATTTTTCCGACAACCCCGAGCTCCTACGAGCAGTACTTC.

This chain joins TRBV7-3 and TRBJ2-7; the D gene could be TRBD1 or TRBD2 (5 bases each). The CDR3 sequence is 14 residues long. Germline V CDR1 and CDR2: SGHTA, FQGTGA. V gave up 5 bases and J gave up 5 bases, with 16 bases separating them. CDR3 DNA: TGTGCCAGCAGCCCTGGGGGTGGAGAGGACGAGCAGTACTTC. Protein product: CASSPGGGEDEQYF.

The chain links TRBV9 to TRBJ2-7; D is perhaps TRBD1 or TRBD2 (5 bases each). V lost 0 bases to trimming and J lost 1 base, with 23 bases between them. The CDR3 length is 19 residues. Looked up from germline, CDR1 is SGDLS and CDR2 is YYNGEE. The chain's CDR3 is CASSVAPFSVSRQSYEQYF. DNA for the CDR3: TGTGCCAGCAGCGTAGCTCCCTTTAGCGTCTCGCGACAGTCCTACGAGCAGTACTTC.

This clonotype appeared a single time. The V and J genes are TRBV20-1 and TRBJ2-3; 9 bases agree with TRBD1. Germline-derived CDR1 and CDR2 are DFQATT and SNEGSKA (reference sequence). Trimming removed 0 bases from V and 6 bases from J; junction bases left unmatched: 7. This CDR3 spans 15 amino acids. This chain's CDR3 is CSARDPGQGGDTQYF. The CDR3 nucleotides read TGCAGTGCTAGAGATCCGGGACAGGGAGGGGATACGCAGTATTTT.

V gene TRBV7-9 combines with J gene TRBJ1-4; D is uncertain. CDR1 SEHNR and CDR2 FQNEAQ come from the germline V gene (reference sequence). The V end was cut by 0 bases, the J end by 7 bases, with 9 bases between. There are 14 residues in the CDR3. CDR3 protein: CASSLAGRFEKLFF. CDR3 DNA: TGTGCCAGCAGCTTAGCCGGACGATTTGAAAAACTGTTTTTT. The variable domain in full, with the rest retrieved from reference TRBV7-9 and TRBJ1-4, is DTGVSQNPRHKITKRGQNVTFRCDPISEHNRLYWYRQTLGQGPEFLTYFQNEAQLEKSRLLSDRFSAERPKGSFSTLEIQRTEQGDSAMYLCASSLAGRFEKLFFGSGTQLSVL.

The chain carries TRBV30 and TRBJ1-1, with 8 bases lining up with TRBD1. Germline assignment: CDR1 GTSNPN and CDR2 SVGIG (reference sequence). The trim removed 2 bases at V and 6 bases at J, leaving 5 bases unmatched. The CDR3 runs to 13 residues. Here the CDR3 reads CAWSPGTGSEAFF. The CDR3 nucleotides read TGTGCCTGGAGTCCAGGGACAGGTTCTGAAGCTTTCTTT.

The chain has TRBV9 and TRBJ2-7; 12 nucleotides align to TRBD1. The CDR3 has 15 residues. Trimming cost V 3 bases and J 4 bases; bases outside gene matches: 5. Per the germline V gene, CDR1 is SGDLS and CDR2 is YYNGEE. The chain's CDR3 is CASSGGTGGRYEQYF. DNA for the CDR3: TGTGCCAGCAGCGGCGGGACAGGGGGCCGGTACGAGCAGTACTTC.

J is TRBJ2-3 and V is TRBV27; 13 nucleotides agree with TRBD2. Germline assignment: CDR1 MNHEY and CDR2 SMNVEV (reference sequence). This CDR3 has 17 amino acids. Trimming removed 5 bases from V and 4 bases from J; junction bases left unmatched: 9. CDR3 amino acids: CASSPHSGLAGADTQYF. In DNA, the CDR3 is TGTGCCAGCAGTCCCCACTCTGGACTAGCGGGAGCAGATACGCAGTATTTT.

The rearrangement uses TRBV6-2 or TRBV6-3 and TRBJ2-1; D unclear. Trimming took off 2 bases at V and 9 bases at J, with 8 bases between the two ends. The CDR3 consists of 12 residues. CDR1 and CDR2 from the germline V gene are MNHEY and SVGEGT. CDR3 protein: CASSYSFSEQFF. CDR3 coding DNA: TGTGCCAGCAGTTACAGTTTCAGTGAGCAGTTCTTC.

In its sample, this clonotype was seen once. The chain links TRBV28 to TRBJ1-1; TRBD1 might be the D (5 bases). Germline V gives CDR1 MDHEN, CDR2 SYDVKM. V gave up 8 bases and J gave up 5 bases, with 15 bases separating them. CDR3 length: 13 residues. The CDR3 DNA follows: TGTGCCAGCCTTCCGGCAGGGTGGACTGAAGCTTTCTTT. Translation gives CASLPAGWTEAFF.

V gene TRBV20-1 combines with J gene TRBJ2-2, with D uncertain. The CDR3 is 11 amino acids. Trimming stripped 5 bases from V and 6 bases from J, with 7 bases between. CDR1 DFQATT and CDR2 SNEGSKA come from the germline V gene (reference sequence). The CDR3 loop reads CSAHTAGELFF. CDR3 nucleotides: TGCAGTGCTCACACGGCCGGGGAGCTGTTTTTT.

This chain links TRBV5-8 with TRBJ1-4; the match to TRBD1 covers 8 bases. The trim removed 2 bases at V and 4 bases at J, leaving 4 bases unmatched. The germline V gene has CDR1 SGHTS and CDR2 YDEGEE. The CDR3 loop spans 15 amino acids. The CDR3 DNA is TGTGCCAGCAGCTTCGGACAGGGCCATAATGAAAAACTGTTTTTT. Translation: CASSFGQGHNEKLFF.

The rearrangement uses TRBV7-8 and TRBJ1-5; TRBD1 is a possible D gene (5 bases). Between the trimmed V and J ends, which lost 1 base and 2 bases, there was a span of 15 bases. This CDR3 region has 17 residues. From germline, CDR1 is SGHVS and CDR2 FQNEAQ. The CDR3 sequence is CASSLVEGASGNQPQHF. CDR3 nucleotides: TGTGCCAGCAGCTTAGTAGAAGGGGCAAGTGGCAATCAGCCCCAGCATTTT.

This clonotype was counted once. Written as DNA, the CDR3 is TGCGCCAGCAGCTATGCGGGAGAGGCTACTGGGGCCAACGTCCTGACTTTC. Residues: CASSYAGEATGANVLTF. This rearrangement joins TRBV4-3 to TRBJ2-6; 7 bases map to TRBD2. Germline lookup yields CDR1 LGHNA and CDR2 YSLEER. This CDR3 is built from 17 residues. V was pared by 5 bases and J by 2 bases, with 9 bases of the junction left unmatched.

The chain uses TRBV6-1 and TRBJ2-1, with TRBD2 identical over 8 bases. V lost 6 bases to trimming and J lost 4 bases; unmatched junction nucleotides: 11. Germline V gene sequence: CDR1 MNHNS, CDR2 SASEGT. CDR3 length: 16 amino acids. CDR3 in amino acids: CASSSPRTGGYNEQFF. The CDR3 DNA sequence: TGTGCCAGCAGCTCTCCTCGGACGGGAGGGTACAATGAGCAGTTCTTC.

The V and J genes are TRBV5-1 and TRBJ2-7; 9 bases match TRBD2. Germline V CDR1 and CDR2: SGHRS, YFSETQ. The CDR3 totals 14 residues. The V segment lost 4 bases and the J segment 3 bases; nucleotides outside the gene matches: 5. The CDR3 nucleotides read TGCGCCAGCAGCCGCGGGAGGGATATCTACGAGCAGTACTTC. Translation gives CASSRGRDIYEQYF.

The chain is built from TRBV27 and TRBJ2-1; 8 nucleotides line up with TRBD2. Germline CDR1 MNHEY, CDR2 SMNVEV (reference sequence). The CDR3 has 16 residues. The V and J ends lost 4 bases and 2 bases, in that order; junction bases with no gene match: 7. The CDR3 here is CASSWGAGEAYNEQFF. DNA for the CDR3: TGTGCCAGCAGTTGGGGAGCGGGAGAAGCCTACAATGAGCAGTTCTTC.

This rearrangement joins TRBV6-1 to TRBJ1-1, with a tentative D call TRBD1 (6 bases). This CDR3 comprises 16 residues. V was shortened by 1 base and J by 0 bases, with 12 bases between the two germline ends. Germline V gene sequence: CDR1 MNHNS, CDR2 SASEGT. CDR3 region: CASSEVGGGLNTEAFF. For the CDR3, the DNA is TGTGCCAGCAGTGAAGTAGGGGGGGGTCTGAACACTGAAGCTTTCTTT.

The chain has TRBV6-2 or TRBV6-3 and TRBJ2-2, with 10 positions matching TRBD2. CDR1 and CDR2 from the germline V gene are MNHEY and SVGEGT. The CDR3 has 15 amino acids. V lost 5 bases and J lost 3; bases outside the gene matches: 3. CDR3 DNA: TGTGCCAGCAGTAGCGGGAGGGATGACACCGGGGAGCTGTTTTTT. Translated: CASSSGRDDTGELFF.

The rearrangement joins TRBV4-1 to TRBJ1-2, with 8 bases lining up with TRBD1. V trimming: 3 bases; J trimming: 4 bases; junction bases outside the gene matches: 10. This CDR3 has 16 residues. The V gene's germline CDR1 is MGHRA and CDR2 YSYEKL. The CDR3 is CASSQLGQGGGYGYTF. The DNA of the CDR3 is TGCGCCAGCAGCCAGCTCGGACAGGGAGGAGGCTATGGCTACACCTTC.

V usage is TRBV7-9 and J usage is TRBJ2-7; no firm D call. The CDR3 is 12 amino acids. The germline V gene encodes CDR1 SEHNR and CDR2 FQNEAQ (reference sequence). V was pared by 1 base and J by 6 bases, with 7 bases between. CDR3 DNA sequence: TGTGCCAGCAGCTTAGGAAGGGCCGAGCAGTACTTC. This gives the protein CASSLGRAEQYF.

The chain uses TRBV4-1 and TRBJ2-7, with TRBD2 identical over 11 bases. The V gene end was trimmed by 0 bases and the J gene end by 2 bases; junction bases not matched to a gene: 12. There are 19 residues in the CDR3. Germline CDR1 is MGHRA and CDR2 is YSYEKL. DNA for the CDR3: TGCGCCAGCAGCCAAGAGGCGACTAGCGGGATAAGTTTAGCCTACGAGCAGTACTTC. It specifies CASSQEATSGISLAYEQYF.

This chain links TRBV14 with TRBJ2-1, with D tentatively TRBD1 (5 bases). CDR1 is SGHDN, CDR2 FVKESK, per germline. This CDR3 comprises 15 residues. V was clipped by 3 bases and J by 2 bases, with 11 bases between them. Here the CDR3 DNA reads TGTGCCAGCAGCCACCTAGGACACGCCTACAATGAGCAGTTCTTC. Translating it yields CASSHLGHAYNEQFF. The entire variable domain, with the rest obtained from reference TRBV14 and TRBJ2-1, is as follows: EAGVTQFPSHSVIEKGQTVTLRCDPISGHDNLYWYRRVMGKEIKFLLHFVKESKQDESGMPNNRFLAERTGGTYSTLKVQPAELEDSGVYFCASSHLGHAYNEQFFGPGTRLTVL.

The chain links TRBV7-9 to TRBJ2-1; D is ambiguous. Trimming removed 2 bases from V and 0 bases from J, with 8 bases in between. The CDR3 spans 15 residues. From germline, CDR1 is SEHNR and CDR2 FQNEAQ (reference sequence). DNA of the CDR3: TGTGCCAGCAGCTTATTAGAAGGCTCCTACAATGAGCAGTTCTTC. This translates into CASSLLEGSYNEQFF.

The J gene is TRBJ1-3, the V gene TRBV15, with D hard to call. Trimming left V 0 bases short and J 1 base short, with 10 bases between. The CDR3 loop spans 16 amino acids. CDR1 and CDR2 (germline): LNHNV, YYDKDF (reference sequence). The CDR3 DNA reads TGTGCCACCAGCAGAGATTTCCAAGTGTCTGGAAACACCATATATTTT. Its translation: CATSRDFQVSGNTIYF.

The CDR3 sequence: CSATSTLAGNYEQYF. DNA of the CDR3: TGCAGTGCTACTTCAACTCTAGCGGGGAACTACGAGCAGTACTTC. The chain employs TRBV20-1 and TRBJ2-7; 9 bases match TRBD2. After removal of 4 bases from V and 3 bases from J, the junction contained 10 bases not matched to a gene. The CDR3 extends over 15 amino acids. From germline, CDR1 is DFQATT and CDR2 SNEGSKA (reference sequence).

This clonotype has only one observation. The rearrangement joins TRBV30 to TRBJ2-7; D uncertain. CDR3 length: 13 amino acids. Trimming stripped 3 bases from V and 0 bases from J, with 9 bases between. Germline lookup yields CDR1 GTSNPN and CDR2 SVGIG (reference sequence). Written as DNA, the CDR3 is TGTGCCTGGAGGCCAGGATTCTCCTACGAGCAGTACTTC. This sequence encodes CAWRPGFSYEQYF.

This chain joins TRBV6-2 or TRBV6-3 and TRBJ1-5, with 12 bases fitting TRBD1. V trimming: 4 bases; J trimming: 0 bases; junction bases outside the gene matches: 16. Germline loops: CDR1 MNHEY, CDR2 SVGEGT. The CDR3 spans 21 residues. The CDR3 nucleotides are TGTGCCAGCAGTTCGGGACAGGGGGCCCACGGCGCATTATATAGCAATCAGCCCCAGCATTTT. Amino acids: CASSSGQGAHGALYSNQPQHF.

The chain couples TRBV7-9 to TRBJ2-5, with D perhaps TRBD1 (6 bases). V dropped 3 bases and J dropped 7 bases, with 9 bases sitting between them. CDR1 and CDR2 from the germline V gene are SEHNR and FQNEAQ (reference sequence). There are 12 residues in the CDR3. The CDR3 DNA sequence: TGTGCCAGCAGCTTCACGACAGGGACCCAGTACTTC. This codes for CASSFTTGTQYF. Filled out from reference TRBV7-9 and TRBJ2-5, the complete variable domain reads DTGVSQNPRHKITKRGQNVTFRCDPISEHNRLYWYRQTLGQGPEFLTYFQNEAQLEKSRLLSDRFSAERPKGSFSTLEIQRTEQGDSAMYLCASSFTTGTQYFGPGTRLLVL.